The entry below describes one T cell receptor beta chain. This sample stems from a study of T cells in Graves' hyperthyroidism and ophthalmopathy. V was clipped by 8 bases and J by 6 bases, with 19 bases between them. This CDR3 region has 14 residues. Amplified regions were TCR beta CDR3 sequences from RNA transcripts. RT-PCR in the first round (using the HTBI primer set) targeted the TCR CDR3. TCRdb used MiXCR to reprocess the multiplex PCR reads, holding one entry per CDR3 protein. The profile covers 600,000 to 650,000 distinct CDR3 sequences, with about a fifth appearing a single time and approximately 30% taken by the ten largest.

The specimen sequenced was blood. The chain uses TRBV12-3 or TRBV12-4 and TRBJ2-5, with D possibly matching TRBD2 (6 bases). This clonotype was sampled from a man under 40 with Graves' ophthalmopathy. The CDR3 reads CASLDEGGAKTQYF. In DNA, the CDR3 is TGTGCCAGCCTCGATGAAGGCGGGGCAAAGACCCAGTACTTC.